This TCR beta chain was captured by sequencing in a study of cytomegalovirus exposure and HLA in healthy donors. Background on the study: Earlier work reported 100 million or so unique TCR beta sequences from about 170 million T cells. Genotyping of hundreds of donors showed that 80% to 85% belonged to the Caucasian-associated ancestry cluster. Study-level findings and limits: In a later analysis, a genetic analysis reported fewer productive-TCR N-insertions in an Asian-associated ancestry cluster than the cohort average.

PCR used 60 Vbeta primers and 13 Jbeta primers. Repertoires were generated with immunoSEQ multiplex PCR, while TCRdb's copy carries only in-frame clones and drops some. In the table there are 90,000 to 140,000 clones, about three quarters of which are singletons. This clone occurred once. Its antigen is unidentified. The V end was cut by 9 bases, the J end by 2 bases, with 11 bases between. The CDR3 runs 12 residues. Looked up from germline, CDR1 is SGHNT and CDR2 is YYREEE (reference sequence). The clonotype comes from a woman aged 40-49 years in good health and CMV-seropositive. Sequencing input: PBMCs. The chain is built from TRBV5-4 and TRBJ2-5, with D tentatively TRBD2 (5 bases). CDR3 amino acids: CATAGSQETQYF. The CDR3 bases are TGTGCCACTGCGGGCAGTCAAGAGACCCAGTACTTC.